This section outlines one TCR beta chain sequence together with its context. Assay used: immunoSEQ multiplex PCR; TCRdb lists only in-frame clones, some missing. The table records roughly 90,000 clones, about 83% of them present only once. Germline assignment: CDR1 LGHNA and CDR2 YSLEER. The CDR3 contains 13 residues. V gave up 5 bases and J gave up 8 bases, with 10 bases separating them. This entry is derived from a study of OX40 agonist ivuxolimab in advanced cancers. The gene calls are TRBV4-3 and TRBJ1-6, with a tentative D call TRBD1 (6 bases). The sequences come from CD4+ or CD8+ T cells sorted from blood, collected in a trial of the OX40 agonist ivuxolimab. The sequence came from an adult with an advanced solid tumor such as melanoma, head and neck, liver or kidney cancer. CDR3 amino acids: CASSEQGDSPLHF. The CDR3 DNA is TGCGCCAGCAGCGAACAGGGAGATTCACCCCTCCACTTT.